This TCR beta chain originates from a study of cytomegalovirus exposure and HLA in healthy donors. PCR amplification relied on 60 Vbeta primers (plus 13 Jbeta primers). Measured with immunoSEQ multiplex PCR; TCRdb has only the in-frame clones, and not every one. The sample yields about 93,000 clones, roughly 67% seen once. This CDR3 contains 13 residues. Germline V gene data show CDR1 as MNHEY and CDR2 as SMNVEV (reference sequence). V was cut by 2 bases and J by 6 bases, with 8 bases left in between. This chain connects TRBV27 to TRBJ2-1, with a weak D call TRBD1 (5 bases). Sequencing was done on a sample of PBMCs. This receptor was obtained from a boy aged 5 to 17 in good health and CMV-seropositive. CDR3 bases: TGTGCCAGCAGTTTAACAGGTATCAATGAGCAGTTCTTC. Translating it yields CASSLTGINEQFF.